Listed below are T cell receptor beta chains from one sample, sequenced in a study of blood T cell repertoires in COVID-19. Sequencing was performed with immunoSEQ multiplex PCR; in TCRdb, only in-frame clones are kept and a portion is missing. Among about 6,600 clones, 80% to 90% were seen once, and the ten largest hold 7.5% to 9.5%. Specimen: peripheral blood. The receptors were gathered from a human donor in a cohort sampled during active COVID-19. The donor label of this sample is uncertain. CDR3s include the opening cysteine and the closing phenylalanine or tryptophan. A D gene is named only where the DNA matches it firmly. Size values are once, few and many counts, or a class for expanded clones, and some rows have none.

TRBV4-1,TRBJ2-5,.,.,TGCGCCAGCAGCCAAGAGGTGTACAACCAAGAGACCCAGTACTTC,CASSQEVYNQETQYF
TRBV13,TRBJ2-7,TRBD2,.,TGTGCCAGCAGCCCGCCATTAGCGGGAGGCTACGAGCAGTACTTC,CASSPPLAGGYEQYF
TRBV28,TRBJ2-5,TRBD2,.,TGTGCCAGCAGAACTCTAGCGGGAGGGCCCCGGGAGTACTTC,CASRTLAGGPREYF
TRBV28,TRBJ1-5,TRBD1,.,TGTGCCAGCAGCGGGACAGGGAAGTTTTCGGTTAGCAATCAGCCCCAGCATTTT,CASSGTGKFSVSNQPQHF
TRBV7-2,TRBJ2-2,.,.,TGTGCCAGCAGCTCCGTACCGCCCAGGGTCACCGGGGAGCTGTTTTTT,CASSSVPPRVTGELFF
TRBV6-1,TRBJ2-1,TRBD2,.,TGTGCCAGCAGTGAGGAAGACGGGACTAGCGGCAATGAGCAGTTCTTC,CASSEEDGTSGNEQFF
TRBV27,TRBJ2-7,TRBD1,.,TGTGCCAGCAGTTTATCTAGGGACAGAGCCTACGAGCAGTACTTC,CASSLSRDRAYEQYF
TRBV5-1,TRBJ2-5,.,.,TGCGCCAGCAGCTTGGAGGCGGGGTCGATCCGGCAAGAGACCCAGTACTTC,CASSLEAGSIRQETQYF
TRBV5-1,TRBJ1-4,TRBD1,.,TGCGCCAGTGGACAGGGGGCTGTCGGTGAAAAACTGTTTTTT,CASGQGAVGEKLFF
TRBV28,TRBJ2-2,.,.,TGTGCCAGCAGTTTATTCTCACTGGCGAACACCGGGGAGCTGTTTTTT,CASSLFSLANTGELFF
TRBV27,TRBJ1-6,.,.,TGTGCCAGCAGTTTTGAAGTCCGAGGGAGAAGGAATTCACCCCTCCACTTT,CASSFEVRGRRNSPLHF
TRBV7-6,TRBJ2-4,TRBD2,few,TGTGCCAGCAGCCCCGTCGGAGCGGGGGCGGGAAACATTCAGTACTTC,CASSPVGAGAGNIQYF
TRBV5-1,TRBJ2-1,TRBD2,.,TGCGCCAGCAGCTGGAGTGGGGGGGTGCCCTACAATGAGCAGTTCTTC,CASSWSGGVPYNEQFF
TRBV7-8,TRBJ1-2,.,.,TGTGCCAGCAGCTTAGTGGCGGGTCACTATGGCTACACCTTC,CASSLVAGHYGYTF
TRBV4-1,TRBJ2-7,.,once,TGCGCCAGCAGCCAAGACCAATCGGTTCCTCCCTACGAGCAGTACTTC,CASSQDQSVPPYEQYF
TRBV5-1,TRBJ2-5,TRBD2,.,TGCGCCAGCAGCTTGGAAGGTAGCGGGGGCCTCATCCAAGAGACCCAGTACTTC,CASSLEGSGGLIQETQYF
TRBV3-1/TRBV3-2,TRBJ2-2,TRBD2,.,TGTGCCAGCAGCCTAGTAGCGGGAGGCAACACCGGGGAGCTGTTTTTT,CASSLVAGGNTGELFF
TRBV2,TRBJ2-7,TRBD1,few,TGTGCCAGCAGTCTACGACAGGGGTCCCTCTCCTACGAGCAGTACTTC,CASSLRQGSLSYEQYF
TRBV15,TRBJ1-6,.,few,TGTGCCACCAGCAGAGGGCAGGTATCGAATTCACCCCTCCACTTT,CATSRGQVSNSPLHF
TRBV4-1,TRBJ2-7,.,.,TGCGCCAGCAGCCCCCGGGGGAATGGCACCTACGAGCAGTACTTC,CASSPRGNGTYEQYF
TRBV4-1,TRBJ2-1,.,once,TGCGCCAGCAGCCAAGCGTCCGTATATGAGCAGTTCTTC,CASSQASVYEQFF
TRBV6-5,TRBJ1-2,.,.,TGTGCCAGCAGACCCGCGGGGATTTATGGCTACACCTTC,CASRPAGIYGYTF
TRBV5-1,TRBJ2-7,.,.,TGCGCCAGCAGCTTACAGCCCTACGAGCAGTACTTC,CASSLQPYEQYF
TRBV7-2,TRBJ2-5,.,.,TGTGCCAGCAGACGACTACTGCAAGAGACCCAGTACTTC,CASRRLLQETQYF
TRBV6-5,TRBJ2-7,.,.,TGTGCCAGCAGCCGACTAGACTACGAGCAGTACTTC,CASSRLDYEQYF
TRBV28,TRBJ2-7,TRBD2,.,TGTGCCAGCAGCTTTAGAACTGGACTAGCGGGAGTATACGAGCAGTACTTC,CASSFRTGLAGVYEQYF
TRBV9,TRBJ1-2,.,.,TGTGCCAGCAGCGTAGCTCCCACAGGGAACTATGGCTACACCTTC,CASSVAPTGNYGYTF
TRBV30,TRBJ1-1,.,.,TGTGCCTGGAGTGTAGGAGGGGGGGTCACTGAAGCTTTCTTT,CAWSVGGGVTEAFF
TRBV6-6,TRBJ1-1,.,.,TGTGCCAGCAGTTACTCCGACAGGAACACTGAAGCTTTCTTT,CASSYSDRNTEAFF
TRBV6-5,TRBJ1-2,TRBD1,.,TGTGCCAGCAGTCCGGACAGGAAATATGGCTACACCTTC,CASSPDRKYGYTF
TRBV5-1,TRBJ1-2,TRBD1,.,TGCGCCAGCAGCTTGGATAACAGGGGCAGGGGCTACACCTTC,CASSLDNRGRGYTF
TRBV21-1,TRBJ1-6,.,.,TGTGCCAGCAGAACCGGGACAGAGCCACATTCACCCCTCCACTTT,CASRTGTEPHSPLHF
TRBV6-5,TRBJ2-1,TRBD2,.,TGTGCCAGCAGTTATCGCGGGAGTGGGGTCAATGAGCAGTTCTTC,CASSYRGSGVNEQFF
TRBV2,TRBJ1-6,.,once,TGTGCCAGCAGTGGAAGTCCGAGCGGACCCCTCCACTTT,CASSGSPSGPLHF
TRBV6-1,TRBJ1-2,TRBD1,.,TGTGCCAGCAGTGCCTACCTCCGGGACAGGGGGATGGCTGGCTACACCTTC,CASSAYLRDRGMAGYTF
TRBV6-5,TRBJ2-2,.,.,TGTGCCAGTGGTCTAGCAGCAGGACACACCGGGGAGCTGTTTTTT,CASGLAAGHTGELFF
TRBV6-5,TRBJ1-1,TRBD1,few,TGTGCCAGCAGTTCCGTAGGACAGGGACGCCCTAAAGCTTTCTTT,CASSSVGQGRPKAFF
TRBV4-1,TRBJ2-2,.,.,TGCGCCAGCAGCCATCCTAATGGGGGCGCCGGCGGGGAGCTGTTTTTT,CASSHPNGGAGGELFF
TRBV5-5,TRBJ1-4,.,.,TGTGCCAGCAGCTTGGTACAGCTACCTTCAACTAATGAAAAACTGTTTTTT,CASSLVQLPSTNEKLFF
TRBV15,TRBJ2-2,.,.,TGTGCCACCAGCGGTACGATCCAGCGTAACACCGGGGAGCTGTTTTTT,CATSGTIQRNTGELFF
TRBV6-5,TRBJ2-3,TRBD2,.,TGTGCCAGCAGGCCCCTAGCGGGGGGAGAGGATACGCAGTATTTT,CASRPLAGGEDTQYF
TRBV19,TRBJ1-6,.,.,TGTGCCAGTAGTCAAGGAGAGATATCACCCCTCCACTTT,CASSQGEISPLHF
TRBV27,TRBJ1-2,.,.,TGTGCCAGCAGTTTGGCAGTGAACTATGGCTACACCTTC,CASSLAVNYGYTF
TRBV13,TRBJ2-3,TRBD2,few,TGTGCCAGCAGCTTATATCTGTCTCGCGGGGGGGCCGGGGTAGATACGCAGTATTTT,CASSLYLSRGGAGVDTQYF
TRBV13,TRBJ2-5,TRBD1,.,TGTGCCAGCAGCTCACAGGGACAGGGTAAGACCCAGTACTTC,CASSSQGQGKTQYF
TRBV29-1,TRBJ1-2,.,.,TGCAGCGTCGACCCCATTGGTTCGGGAACCTCCACTAACTATGGCTACACCTTC,CSVDPIGSGTSTNYGYTF
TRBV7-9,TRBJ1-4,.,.,TGTGCCAGCAGCTTAGGGCCGAGGAATGAAAAACTGTTTTTT,CASSLGPRNEKLFF
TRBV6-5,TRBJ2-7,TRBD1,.,TGTGCCAGCAGGCACCGGGACAGATCCTACGAAGGGCAGTACTTC,CASRHRDRSYEGQYF
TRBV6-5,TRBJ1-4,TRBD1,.,TGTGCCAGCAGCATGACAGGGAAGGGAGAAAAACTGTTTTTT,CASSMTGKGEKLFF
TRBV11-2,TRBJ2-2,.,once,TGTGCCAGCAGCTTACGGACTCTGAACACCGGGGAGCTGTTTTTT,CASSLRTLNTGELFF
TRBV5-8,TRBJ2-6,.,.,TGTGCCAGCAGCAGGGGATCTGGGGCCAACGTCCTGACTTTC,CASSRGSGANVLTF
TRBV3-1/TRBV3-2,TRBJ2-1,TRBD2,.,TGTGCCAGCAGCCAAGATGGGGGGTTCTCACTAGCGGGAGAGAAGCAGTTCTTC,CASSQDGGFSLAGEKQFF
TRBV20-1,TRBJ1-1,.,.,TGCAGTGCTAGTAGGGACCCCGTCGGGGGGGGTTTCGCTTTCTTT,CSASRDPVGGGFAFF
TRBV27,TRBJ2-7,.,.,TGTGCTGTGCGGGGCCCTAACCTCTACGAGCAGTACTTC,CAVRGPNLYEQYF
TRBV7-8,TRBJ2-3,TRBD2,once,TGTGCCAGCAGCTCCACCGGGACTAGCGGGATCACAGATACGCAGTATTTT,CASSSTGTSGITDTQYF
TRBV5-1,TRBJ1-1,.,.,TGCGCCAGCGGCTGGGAGAGGAACACTGAAGCTTTCTTT,CASGWERNTEAFF
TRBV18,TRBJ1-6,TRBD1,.,TGTGCCAGCTCACCCGGACAGGGGACAGGGTCACCCCTCCACTTT,CASSPGQGTGSPLHF
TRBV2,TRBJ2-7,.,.,TGTGCCAGCAAGCAAGTCTCCTACGAGCAGTACTTC,CASKQVSYEQYF